The text below deals with one TCR beta chain. In the study's own analysis: Reference gene primers were amplified, and this amplification served to estimate nucleated cell counts. Clones were read by immunoSEQ multiplex PCR, and TCRdb kept only the in-frame ones, dropping some. V, J and clone size are those of that table, while D and trimming were read from the DNA. The sample comprises under 300,000 clones, approximately 90% of which are singletons, and about 2.1% rests with the top ten. This record belongs to a study of blood T cell repertoires in COVID-19. Study as a whole: COVID-19 samples collected from the United States, Italy and Spain covered acute and convalescent phases. Sample material is recorded as cDNA or gDNA derived from T cells, B-cell-depleted T cells, or PBMCs.

This CDR3 contains 18 residues. CDR1 is KGHSH, CDR2 LQKENI, per germline. V shed 2 bases, J shed 1 base, and the junction held 12 bases outside the gene matches. The chain uses TRBV18 and TRBJ2-7; 9 positions match TRBD1. The clonotype was recovered from a woman aged 35 to 49 who had recovered from COVID-19. The sample consisted of peripheral blood. CDR3 DNA sequence: TGTGCCAGCTCACCAGTAGGACAGGGGACTCATTCGTCCTACGAGCAGTACTTC. Translating it yields CASSPVGQGTHSSYEQYF.